Below, 31 T cell receptor beta chains from the same sample are listed, as sequenced in a study of blood T cells in healthy people across ages. Using a J-beta primer mix together with a sample-barcoded 5' primer, a second PCR was run for roughly 6 to 11 cycles. From the 5' RACE reads, TCRdb called clonotypes with MiXCR, one entry per CDR3 protein. The profile shows 1 million or so distinct CDR3 sequences, 35% to 55% of them singletons. The sequenced material came from blood. These receptors were collected from a woman aged 60-70 years in good health.

The chain carries TRBV13 and TRBJ2-5, with D possibly being TRBD1 (6 bases). The V end lost 6 bases, the J end lost 4 bases, and 12 bases lay between the germline ends. CDR3 size: 13 residues. CDR1 and CDR2 (germline): PRHDT, FYEKMQ (reference sequence). This chain's CDR3 is CASRNRAIETQYF. CDR3 nucleotide sequence: TGTGCCAGCAGGAACAGGGCTATAGAGACCCAGTACTTC.

This clonotype was found once. V usage is TRBV6-5 and J usage is TRBJ2-7; D perhaps matches TRBD2 (6 bases). Germline V gene sequence: CDR1 MNHEY, CDR2 SVGAGI. The length of the CDR3 is 15 residues. The ends were cut back, 7 bases at V and 3 bases at J, with 19 bases in the middle. CDR3 sequence reads: CASKTIGLTGYEQYF. In nucleotides, the CDR3 is TGTGCCAGCAAAACCATAGGACTAACCGGCTACGAGCAGTACTTC.

The J gene is TRBJ2-4, the V gene TRBV18; tentatively, D is TRBD1 (5 bases). V was trimmed by 3 bases and J by 2 bases, leaving 14 bases between them. The CDR3 runs 16 residues. Germline CDR1 KGHSH, CDR2 LQKENI. CDR3 DNA: TGTGCCAGCTCACCCGGGCAGGGTCTCCCCAAAAACATTCAGTACTTC. Its protein product is CASSPGQGLPKNIQYF.

The chain employs TRBV28 and TRBJ2-1, with 10 bases fitting TRBD1. Germline assignment: CDR1 MDHEN and CDR2 SYDVKM. The length of the CDR3 is 15 residues. Unmatched junction bases numbered 7, after V lost 3 bases and J lost 8 bases. CDR3 coding DNA: TGTGCCAGCAGTTTCTGGACAGGGGGTCAGGATGAGCAGTTCTTC. It is translated as CASSFWTGGQDEQFF.

The chain is built from TRBV5-1 and TRBJ2-1; 8 bases map to TRBD2. The CDR3 has 15 residues. In germline, CDR1 is SGHRS, CDR2 YFSETQ. V shed 0 bases and J 6 bases; nucleotides not matched to a gene: 5. The CDR3: CASSLAAGAFNEQFF. CDR3 nucleotides: TGCGCCAGCAGCTTGGCAGCGGGAGCTTTCAATGAGCAGTTCTTC.

This clonotype was observed a handful of times. V gene TRBV10-3 combines with J gene TRBJ2-6, with D uncertain. CDR3 size: 15 residues. Germline lookup yields CDR1 ENHRY and CDR2 SYGVKD. The V and J ends lost 3 bases and 2 bases respectively, with 8 bases between them. CDR3 protein: CAISEGQAGANVLTF. The CDR3 region has the DNA TGTGCCATCAGTGAAGGGCAGGCTGGGGCCAACGTCCTGACTTTC.

The chain carries TRBV10-3 and TRBJ2-3, with D tentatively TRBD1 or TRBD2 (5 bases each). The V and J ends lost 5 bases and 3 bases respectively, with 18 bases between them. The CDR3 runs 16 residues. Germline V gene sequence: CDR1 ENHRY, CDR2 SYGVKD. CDR3 in amino acids: CAISYGVLGGTDTQYF. Here the CDR3 DNA reads TGTGCCATCAGTTACGGGGTCCTTGGGGGTACAGATACGCAGTATTTT.

The chain links TRBV6-2 or TRBV6-3 to TRBJ2-7, with 10 positions matching TRBD2. Germline loops: CDR1 MNHEY, CDR2 SVGEGT. The CDR3 has 18 residues. V was pared by 1 base and J by 0 bases, with 9 bases of the junction left unmatched. The CDR3 reads CASSYFGTSVQSSYEQYF. As DNA, the CDR3 is TGTGCCAGCAGTTACTTCGGGACTAGCGTCCAGAGCTCCTACGAGCAGTACTTC.

The chain employs TRBV3-1 and TRBJ2-3, with TRBD2 identical over 7 bases. The V and J ends lost 3 bases and 4 bases, in that order; junction bases with no gene match: 10. CDR1 is LGHDT and CDR2 is YNNKEL in the germline V gene (reference sequence). This CDR3 spans 16 amino acids. Here the CDR3 DNA reads TGTGCCAGCAGCCAGATCGCGGGAGAGGGCCCAGATACGCAGTATTTT. It translates to CASSQIAGEGPDTQYF.

The J gene is TRBJ2-1, the V gene TRBV7-9; 10 nucleotides agree with TRBD2. V shed 5 bases and J 4 bases; nucleotides not matched to a gene: 8. CDR3 length: 16 residues. CDR1 is SEHNR and CDR2 is FQNEAQ in the germline V gene (reference sequence). The CDR3 nucleotides read TGTGCCAGCAGCCAAAGAGCGGGAGGGAGGTACAATGAGCAGTTCTTC. Encoded protein: CASSQRAGGRYNEQFF.

The V and J genes are TRBV27 and TRBJ2-3; 10 bases fit TRBD2. Losses at the gene ends were 0 bases for V and 5 bases for J; bases not matched to a gene: 8. The length of the CDR3 is 17 residues. CDR1 is MNHEY and CDR2 is SMNVEV in the germline V gene (reference sequence). This CDR3 is CASSLSSGRAGGDTQYF. The CDR3, as DNA: TGTGCCAGCAGTTTATCGAGCGGGAGGGCCGGGGGAGATACGCAGTATTTT.

The rearrangement links TRBV3-1 to TRBJ2-3; 11 bases are shared with TRBD2. The CDR3 spans 15 residues. Germline V gene lookup returns CDR1 LGHDT and CDR2 YNNKEL (reference sequence). The J segment lost 4 bases and the V segment lost 6 bases, leaving 6 bases of the junction unmatched. The CDR3 DNA sequence: TGTGCCAGCAGGCCTAGCGGGAGGCTGGCAGATACGCAGTATTTT. Protein sequence: CASRPSGRLADTQYF.

The chain has TRBV25-1 and TRBJ2-3, with 7 bases aligning to TRBD1. This CDR3 is built from 17 residues. Losses at the gene ends were 1 base for V and 2 bases for J; bases not matched to a gene: 9. CDR1 MGHDK and CDR2 SYGVNS come from the germline V gene. For the CDR3, the DNA is TGTGCCAGCAGTGAATTGGGGACAGCGGCTTACACAGATACGCAGTATTTT. Protein: CASSELGTAAYTDTQYF.

The V gene is TRBV4-1, the J gene TRBJ1-1; 9 bases match TRBD1. The CDR3 is made up of 15 amino acids. Looked up from germline, CDR1 is MGHRA and CDR2 is YSYEKL. J lost 5 bases, V lost 2 bases, and 6 bases had no gene match. The CDR3 loop is CASSQPGQGFTEAFF. The CDR3 DNA sequence: TGCGCCAGCAGCCAACCGGGACAGGGTTTTACTGAAGCTTTCTTT.

The chain has TRBV10-3 and TRBJ2-3; tentative D call: TRBD1 (5 bases). The V and J ends lost 6 bases and 2 bases respectively, with 18 bases between them. The CDR3 has 16 amino acids. Germline assignment: CDR1 ENHRY and CDR2 SYGVKD. CDR3 residues: CAISFDRTSSTDTQYF. CDR3 nucleotide sequence: TGTGCCATCAGCTTTGACAGAACTTCGTCCACAGATACGCAGTATTTT.

The sample holds one count of this clonotype. The gene calls are TRBV7-6 and TRBJ2-1; 12 bases map to TRBD2. This CDR3 is built from 18 residues. The V gene's germline CDR1 is SGHVS and CDR2 FNYEAQ. With 6 bases clipped from V and 0 bases from J, the junction kept 9 bases outside the gene matches. This CDR3 reads CASSWTSGIPSSYNEQFF. For the CDR3, the DNA is TGTGCCAGCAGTTGGACTAGCGGGATACCGAGCTCCTACAATGAGCAGTTCTTC.

V gene TRBV21-1 combines with J gene TRBJ2-7; the table's D call, TRBD2, was not checked against the DNA. TRBV21-1 is designated a pseudogene. This CDR3 has 15 amino acids. The CDR3 spells CASSSGLAGDCEQYF. For the CDR3, the DNA is TGTGCCAGCAGCAGCGGACTAGCGGGAGATTGCGAGCAGTACTTC.

This clonotype was observed a handful of times. V gene TRBV15 combines with J gene TRBJ2-4; TRBD1 matches at 8 bases. The end of the DNA is better explained by TRBJ2-7, so the J call may be wrong. CDR1 and CDR2 (germline): LNHNV, YYDKDF (reference sequence). The CDR3 length is 15 residues. The CDR3: CATSRRGSRGLEQYF. CDR3 bases: TGTGCCACCAGCAGAAGGGGTTCCAGGGGGCTCGAGCAGTACTTC.

This clonotype was recorded a few times. CDR3 sequence reads: CASSPPGQGRDGYTF. The CDR3 DNA sequence: TGTGCCAGCAGCCCTCCGGGACAGGGAAGGGACGGCTACACCTTC. The chain combines TRBV6-5 with TRBJ1-2, with 9 nucleotides matching TRBD1. CDR3 length: 15 amino acids. Per germline, CDR1 MNHEY and CDR2 SVGAGI. V lost 6 bases and J lost 8; bases outside the gene matches: 13.

This clonotype was detected only a few times. Written as DNA, the CDR3 is TGTGCCAGCAGTTTAGGGCTAGCTCCAGCCTACGAGCAGTACTTC. It encodes CASSLGLAPAYEQYF. The genes are TRBV12-3 or TRBV12-4 and TRBJ2-7; tentatively, D is TRBD2 (5 bases). The CDR3 spans 15 residues. V gave up 1 base and J gave up 2 bases, with 12 bases separating them.

The rearrangement uses TRBV20-1 and TRBJ2-5; D may be TRBD1 or TRBD2 (5 bases each). Germline CDR1 reads DFQATT; CDR2 reads SNEGSKA (reference sequence). The V end lost 2 bases, the J end lost 9 bases, and 10 bases lay between the germline ends. This CDR3 spans 11 amino acids. The CDR3 here is CSARTGGAQYF. CDR3 in DNA: TGCAGTGCTAGAACTGGGGGAGCCCAGTACTTC.

This clonotype has just a few counts. The chain recombines TRBV27 with TRBJ2-3; D perhaps matches TRBD1 (7 bases). The V and J ends lost 4 bases and 4 bases respectively, with 15 bases between them. Germline assignment: CDR1 MNHEY and CDR2 SMNVEV (reference sequence). The CDR3 runs 15 residues. The CDR3 here is CASSWARGESDTQYF. For the CDR3, the DNA is TGTGCCAGCAGTTGGGCCAGGGGGGAATCAGATACGCAGTATTTT.

This clonotype was found many times. A much larger clone sits a single nucleotide away, making a read error possible. The chain employs TRBV27 and TRBJ2-7; unclear D gene. V was pared by 5 bases and J by 2 bases, with 16 bases between. Germline CDR1 and CDR2: MNHEY and SMNVEV (reference sequence). The CDR3 has 15 amino acids. The CDR3 protein is CASSALRENPYEQYF. The CDR3 coding sequence is TGTGCCAGCAGTGCCCTGCGAGAGAACCCCTACGAGCAGTACTTC.

This clonotype was counted only a few times. This chain joins TRBV28 and TRBJ2-1, with TRBD2 identical over 10 bases. The J segment lost 8 bases and the V segment lost 8 bases, leaving 6 bases of the junction unmatched. The CDR3 spans 13 residues. The germline V gene encodes CDR1 MDHEN and CDR2 SYDVKM. In DNA, the CDR3 is TGTGCCAGCTATCTAGCGGGAGTCGATGAGCAGTTCTTC. This sequence encodes CASYLAGVDEQFF.

This clonotype has at least ten counts. The chain employs TRBV4-1 and TRBJ2-5; no reliable D call. The CDR3 is 15 amino acids. The V end was cut by 0 bases, the J end by 2 bases, with 10 bases between. Germline CDR1 is MGHRA and CDR2 is YSYEKL. The DNA of the CDR3 is TGCGCCAGCAGCCAAGAACTGGGGATGCAAGAGACCCAGTACTTC. Translation: CASSQELGMQETQYF.

A few counts support this clonotype. The rearrangement joins TRBV20-1 to TRBJ2-7; 9 bases line up with TRBD1. This CDR3 has 14 residues. The germline V gene has CDR1 DFQATT and CDR2 SNEGSKA (reference sequence). The ends lost 8 bases at V and 5 bases at J; junction bases unmatched: 13. DNA for the CDR3: TGCAGTTCTCACGGACAGGGGCAGGGTCACGAGCAGTACTTC. Translation: CSSHGQGQGHEQYF.

The gene calls are TRBV20-1 and TRBJ2-3, with a weak D call TRBD1 (5 bases). The ends were cut back, 6 bases at V and 2 bases at J, with 18 bases in the middle. Germline lookup yields CDR1 DFQATT and CDR2 SNEGSKA (reference sequence). This CDR3 is 15 amino acids long. CDR3 region: CSAIPQGTNTDTQYF. CDR3 DNA: TGCAGTGCGATACCCCAGGGCACCAACACAGATACGCAGTATTTT.

The chain is built from TRBV6-1 and TRBJ1-5; 8 nucleotides match TRBD1. The germline CDR1 and CDR2 sequences are MNHNS and SASEGT. Losses at the gene ends were 6 bases for V and 0 bases for J; bases not matched to a gene: 13. This CDR3 comprises 18 residues. This CDR3 reads CASRPTGDGTYSNQPQHF. CDR3 in DNA: TGTGCCAGCAGGCCGACAGGGGATGGAACTTATAGCAATCAGCCCCAGCATTTT.

In the case of this clonotype: At one end the junction does not follow the germline gene, possibly because of a read error. The chain couples TRBV28 to TRBJ1-2; D is possibly TRBD1 (6 bases). From germline, CDR1 is MDHEN and CDR2 SYDVKM. This CDR3 spans 16 amino acids. As DNA, the CDR3 is TGTGCCAGCAGTTTATTGCGTTGGGGGCCGAGGGATGGCTTCACCTTC. Translated: CASSLLRWGPRDGFTF.

V is TRBV5-1 and J is TRBJ1-1; tentatively, D is TRBD1 (5 bases). Germline V gene lookup returns CDR1 SGHRS and CDR2 YFSETQ. Between the trimmed V and J ends, which lost 3 bases and 5 bases, there was a span of 20 bases. The CDR3 length is 16 residues. Here the CDR3 DNA reads TGCGCCAGCAGCTCCCGGGAGGGGCGCCAAGGGACTGAAGCTTTCTTT. As protein: CASSSREGRQGTEAFF.

The chain links TRBV29-1 to TRBJ2-5; no reliable D call. Per the germline V gene, CDR1 is SQVTM and CDR2 is ANQGSEA. Trimming cost V 6 bases and J 4 bases, with 15 bases left between them. CDR3 length: 13 residues. CDR3 sequence reads: CSVPYEGRETQYF. For the CDR3, the DNA is TGCAGCGTCCCCTATGAAGGTCGAGAGACCCAGTACTTC.